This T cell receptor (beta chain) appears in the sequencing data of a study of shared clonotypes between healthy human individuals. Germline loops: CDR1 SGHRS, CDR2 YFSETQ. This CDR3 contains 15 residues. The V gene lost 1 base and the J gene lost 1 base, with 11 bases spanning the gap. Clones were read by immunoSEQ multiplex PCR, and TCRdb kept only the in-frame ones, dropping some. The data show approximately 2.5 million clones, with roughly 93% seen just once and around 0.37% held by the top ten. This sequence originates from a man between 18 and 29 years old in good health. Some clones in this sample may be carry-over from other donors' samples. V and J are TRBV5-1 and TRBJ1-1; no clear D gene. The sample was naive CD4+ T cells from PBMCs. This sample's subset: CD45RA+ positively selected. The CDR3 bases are TGCGCCAGCAGCTTGTCGGCCGAAAGGAACACTGAAGCTTTCTTT. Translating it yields CASSLSAERNTEAFF. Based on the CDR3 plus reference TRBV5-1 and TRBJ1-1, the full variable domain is KAGVTQTPRYLIKTRGQQVTLSCSPISGHRSVSWYQQTPGQGLQFLFEYFSETQRNKGNFPGRFSGRQFSNSRSEMNVSTLELGDSALYLCASSLSAERNTEAFFGQGTRLTVV.